This TCR beta chain emerged from a study of chemoradiotherapy in HPV16-positive cancers (dated by TCRdb to 2022 to 2024). As for the study more broadly: Using functional T-cell assays on cells from a couple of HPV16-positive patients, the researchers defined candidate HPV-specific T-cell clones and common TCR motifs. The study asked whether T-cell immunity against the HPV oncoproteins E6 and E7 changes during chemoradiotherapy and whether it affects survival. TCR repertoires from more than 70 patients with HPV-related cancers were then used to track the candidate HPV-specific TCRs and motifs. General conclusions and limits of the study: Improved recurrence-free survival in HPV16-positive patients was associated with expansion of HPV-responsive T cells during chemoradiotherapy. Expansion of candidate HPV-specific clones and E7-related TCR motifs was observed in the tumor microenvironment during treatment, whereas no such expansion was observed for non-HPV-specific T cells. Only two HPV16-positive patients were used to derive the functional definition of HPV-specific T cells, and the survival association was reported for HPV16-positive patients.

Repertoires were sampled repeatedly over the course of chemoradiotherapy, so clonal expansion could be followed in the tumor microenvironment. Worth noting for this clone: Its antigen is still unknown. No much larger clone exists at a distance of one base, and base qualities are not known.

Library creation used the immunoSEQ multiplex PCR assay. TCRdb retrieved this table from immuneACCESS and kept in-frame rearrangements only. Not all clones are present; in checked studies, unresolved V genes account for under half, and no reason is known for the remainder. The sample table lists approximately 13,000 clones, 85% to 90% of them with a count of one. Of the sample, roughly 22% falls within the top ten clones. The receptor comes from a human donor with HPV-associated anogenital cancer. The source material was blood, sampled from a patient who underwent chemoradiotherapy.

The DNA is as follows: TGTGCCAGCAGTGAAGTCACAGGGGGGAACTCTAAAAACATTCAGTACTTC. Translated, it reads CASSEVTGGNSKNIQYF. Here the chain combines TRBV6-1 and TRBJ2-4, with 8 bases aligning to TRBD1. The CDR3, from cysteine to phenylalanine, totals 17 residues. Just CDR3 DNA is preserved here, 51 bases in frame from base 1. Trimming removed 1 base from V and 4 bases from J; the gene matches leave 9 bases unexplained. CDR1 and CDR2 are drawn from the germline V gene: MNHNS, SASEGT.